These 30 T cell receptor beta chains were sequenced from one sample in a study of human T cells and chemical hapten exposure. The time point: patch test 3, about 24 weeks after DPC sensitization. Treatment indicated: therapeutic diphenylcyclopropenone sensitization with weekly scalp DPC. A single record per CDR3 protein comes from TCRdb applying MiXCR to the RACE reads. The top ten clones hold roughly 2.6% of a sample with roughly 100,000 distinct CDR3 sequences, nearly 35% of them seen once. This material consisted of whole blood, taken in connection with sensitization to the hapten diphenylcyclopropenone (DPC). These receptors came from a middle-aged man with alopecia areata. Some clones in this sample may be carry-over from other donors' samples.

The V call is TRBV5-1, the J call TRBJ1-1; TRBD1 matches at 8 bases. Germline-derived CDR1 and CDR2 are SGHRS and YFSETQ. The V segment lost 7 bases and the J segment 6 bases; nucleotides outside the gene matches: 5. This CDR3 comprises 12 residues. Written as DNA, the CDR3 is TGCGCCAGCGCCGGACAGGGCGCTGAAGCTTTCTTT. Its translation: CASAGQGAEAFF.

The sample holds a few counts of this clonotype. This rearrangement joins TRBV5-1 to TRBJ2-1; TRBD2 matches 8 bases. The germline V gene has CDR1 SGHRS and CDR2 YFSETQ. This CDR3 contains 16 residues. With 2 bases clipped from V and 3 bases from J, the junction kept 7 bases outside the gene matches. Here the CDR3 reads CASSFPGLGDYNEQFF. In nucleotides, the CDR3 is TGCGCCAGCAGCTTTCCGGGACTAGGGGACTACAATGAGCAGTTCTTC.

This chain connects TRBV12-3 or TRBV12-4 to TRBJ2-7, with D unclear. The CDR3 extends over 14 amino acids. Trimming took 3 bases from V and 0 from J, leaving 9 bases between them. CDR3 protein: CASSFGQSSYEQYF. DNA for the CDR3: TGTGCCAGCAGTTTTGGTCAAAGCTCCTACGAGCAGTACTTC.

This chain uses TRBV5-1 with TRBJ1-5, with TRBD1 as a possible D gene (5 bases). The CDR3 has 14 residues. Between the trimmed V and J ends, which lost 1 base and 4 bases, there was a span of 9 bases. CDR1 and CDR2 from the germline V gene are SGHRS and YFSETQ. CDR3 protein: CASSLWPGNQPQHF. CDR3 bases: TGCGCCAGCAGCTTGTGGCCAGGGAATCAGCCCCAGCATTTT.

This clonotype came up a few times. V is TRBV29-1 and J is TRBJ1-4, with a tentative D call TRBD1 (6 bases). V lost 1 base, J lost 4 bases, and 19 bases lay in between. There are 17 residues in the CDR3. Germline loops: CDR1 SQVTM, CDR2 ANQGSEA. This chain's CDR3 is CSVEGAQRGPSNEKLFF. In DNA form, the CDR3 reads TGCAGCGTTGAAGGGGCTCAACGGGGGCCGAGTAATGAAAAACTGTTTTTT.

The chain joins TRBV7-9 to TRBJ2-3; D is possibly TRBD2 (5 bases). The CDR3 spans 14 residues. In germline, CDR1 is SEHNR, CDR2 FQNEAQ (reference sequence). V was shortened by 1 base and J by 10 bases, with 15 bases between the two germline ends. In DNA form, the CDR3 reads TGTGCCAGCAGCTTAGAGTCACTAGTCCCGTCGCAGTATTTT. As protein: CASSLESLVPSQYF.

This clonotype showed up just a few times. The CDR3 DNA reads as TGTGCCAGCAGTGAAGAAGTCAGCTACTCTGGAAACACCATATATTTT. Translating gives CASSEEVSYSGNTIYF. The chain is built from TRBV6-1 and TRBJ1-3; no clear D gene. The germline gives CDR1 MNHNS, CDR2 SASEGT. V lost 1 base to trimming and J lost 0 bases, with 10 bases between them. The CDR3 runs 16 residues.

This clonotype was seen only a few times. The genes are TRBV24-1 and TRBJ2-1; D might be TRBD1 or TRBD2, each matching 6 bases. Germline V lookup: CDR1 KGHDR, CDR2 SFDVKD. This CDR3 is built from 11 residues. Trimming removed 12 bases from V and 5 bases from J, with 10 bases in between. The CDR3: CASGGDNEQFF. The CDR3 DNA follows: TGTGCCTCCGGGGGCGACAATGAGCAGTTCTTC.

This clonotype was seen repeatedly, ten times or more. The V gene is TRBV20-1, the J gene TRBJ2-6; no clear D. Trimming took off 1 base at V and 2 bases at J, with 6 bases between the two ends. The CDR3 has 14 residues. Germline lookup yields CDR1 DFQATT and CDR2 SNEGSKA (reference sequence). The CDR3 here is CSARVEAGANVLTF. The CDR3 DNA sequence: TGCAGTGCTAGAGTCGAGGCTGGGGCCAACGTCCTGACTTTC.

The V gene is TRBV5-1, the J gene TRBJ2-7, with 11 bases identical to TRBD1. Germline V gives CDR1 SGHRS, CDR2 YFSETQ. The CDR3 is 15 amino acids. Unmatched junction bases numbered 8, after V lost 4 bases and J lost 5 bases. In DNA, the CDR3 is TGCGCCAGCAGCATCGGGACAGGGGGTGCCGACGAGCAGTACTTC. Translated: CASSIGTGGADEQYF.

The CDR3 coding sequence is TGCGCCAGCAGCTTGGGACAGGGGGTTGTCACTGAAGCTTTCTTT. This codes for CASSLGQGVVTEAFF. This chain joins TRBV5-1 and TRBJ1-1; 9 bases match TRBD1. V shed 0 bases, J shed 4 bases, and the junction held 4 bases outside the gene matches. The germline CDR1 and CDR2 sequences are SGHRS and YFSETQ. The CDR3 loop spans 15 amino acids.

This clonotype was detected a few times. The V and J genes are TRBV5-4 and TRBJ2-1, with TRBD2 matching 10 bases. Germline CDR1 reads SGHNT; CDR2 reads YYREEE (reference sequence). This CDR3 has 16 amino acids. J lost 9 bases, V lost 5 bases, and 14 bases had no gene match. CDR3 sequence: CASSVPSSGSRVEQFF. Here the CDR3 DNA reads TGTGCCAGCAGTGTGCCCTCTAGCGGGAGTCGTGTTGAGCAGTTCTTC.

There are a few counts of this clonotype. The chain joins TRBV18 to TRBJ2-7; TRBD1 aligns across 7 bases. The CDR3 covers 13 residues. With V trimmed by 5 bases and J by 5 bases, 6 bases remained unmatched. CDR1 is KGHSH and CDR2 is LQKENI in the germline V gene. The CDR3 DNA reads TGTGCCAGCTCAGTCCGGGACAGCGACGAGCAGTACTTC. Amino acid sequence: CASSVRDSDEQYF.

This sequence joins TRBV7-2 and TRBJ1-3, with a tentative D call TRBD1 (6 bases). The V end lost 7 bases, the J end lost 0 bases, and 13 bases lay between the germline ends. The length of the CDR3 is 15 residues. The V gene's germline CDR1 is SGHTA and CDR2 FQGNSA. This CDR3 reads CASTGGGTSGNTIYF. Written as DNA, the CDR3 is TGTGCCAGCACGGGAGGGGGGACCTCTGGAAACACCATATATTTT. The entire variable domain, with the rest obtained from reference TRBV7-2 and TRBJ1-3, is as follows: GAGVSQSPSNKVTEKGKDVELRCDPISGHTALYWYRQSLGQGLEFLIYFQGNSAPDKSGLPSDRFSAERTGGSVSTLTIQRTQQEDSAVYLCASTGGGTSGNTIYFGEGSWLTVV.

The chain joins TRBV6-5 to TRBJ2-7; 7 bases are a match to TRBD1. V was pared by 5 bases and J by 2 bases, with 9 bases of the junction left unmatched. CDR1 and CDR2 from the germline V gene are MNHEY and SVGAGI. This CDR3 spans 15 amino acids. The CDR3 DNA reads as TGTGCCAGCAGTCCCACCGGGACAGTTCCCTACGAGCAGTACTTC. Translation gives CASSPTGTVPYEQYF.

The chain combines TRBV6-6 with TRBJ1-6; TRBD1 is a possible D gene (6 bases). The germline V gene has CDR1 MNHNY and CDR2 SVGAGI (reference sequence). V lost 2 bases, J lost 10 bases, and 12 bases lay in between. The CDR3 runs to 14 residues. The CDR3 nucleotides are TGTGCCAGCAGTTACCCCGACAGGACATCACCCCTCCACTTT. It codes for CASSYPDRTSPLHF.

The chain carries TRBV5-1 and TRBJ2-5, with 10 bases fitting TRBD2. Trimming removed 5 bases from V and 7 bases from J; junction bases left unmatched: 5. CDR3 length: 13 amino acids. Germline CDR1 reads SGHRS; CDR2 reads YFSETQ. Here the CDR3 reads CASSLAGASTQYF. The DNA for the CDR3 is TGCGCCAGCAGTCTAGCGGGAGCATCGACCCAGTACTTC.

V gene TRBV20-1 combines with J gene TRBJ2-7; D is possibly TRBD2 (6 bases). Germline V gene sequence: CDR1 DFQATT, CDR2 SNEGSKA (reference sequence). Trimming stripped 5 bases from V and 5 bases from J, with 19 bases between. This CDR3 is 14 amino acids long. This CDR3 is CSAVGRDGRDEQYF. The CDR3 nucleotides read TGCAGTGCTGTGGGGCGGGACGGGCGAGACGAGCAGTACTTC.

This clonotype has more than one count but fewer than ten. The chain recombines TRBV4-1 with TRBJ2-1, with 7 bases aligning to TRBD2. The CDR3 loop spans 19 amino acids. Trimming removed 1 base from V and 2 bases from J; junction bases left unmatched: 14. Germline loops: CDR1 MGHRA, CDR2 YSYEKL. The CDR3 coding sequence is TGCGCCAGCAGCCAAGTGCCGGGATCTTCGGGGAGGGCCTACAATGAGCAGTTCTTC. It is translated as CASSQVPGSSGRAYNEQFF.

CDR3 nucleotides: TGTGCCACCAGTCGGACAGGGCGGCACGAGCAGTACGTC. Its protein is CATSRTGRHEQYV. The rearrangement links TRBV24-1 to TRBJ2-7; the match to TRBD1 covers 8 bases. The V and J ends lost 6 bases and 5 bases, in that order; junction bases with no gene match: 5. The CDR3 has 13 amino acids. CDR1 is KGHDR and CDR2 is SFDVKD in the germline V gene.

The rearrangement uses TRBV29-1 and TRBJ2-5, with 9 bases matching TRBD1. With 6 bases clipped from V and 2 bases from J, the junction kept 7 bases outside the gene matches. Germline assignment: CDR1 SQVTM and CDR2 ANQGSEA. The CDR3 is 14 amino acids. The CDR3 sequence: CSVAPGQGQETQYF. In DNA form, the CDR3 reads TGCAGCGTCGCCCCCGGACAGGGGCAAGAGACCCAGTACTTC. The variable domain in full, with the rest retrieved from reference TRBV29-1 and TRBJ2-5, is SAVISQKPSRDICQRGTSLTIQCQVDSQVTMMFWYRQQPGQSLTLIATANQGSEATYESGFVIDKFPISRPNLTFSTLTVSNMSPEDSSIYLCSVAPGQGQETQYFGPGTRLLVL.

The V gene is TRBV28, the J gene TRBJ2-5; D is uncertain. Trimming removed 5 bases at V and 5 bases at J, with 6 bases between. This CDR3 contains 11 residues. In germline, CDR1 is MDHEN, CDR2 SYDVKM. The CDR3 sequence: CASSTWETQYF. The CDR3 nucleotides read TGTGCCAGCAGTACTTGGGAGACCCAGTACTTC.

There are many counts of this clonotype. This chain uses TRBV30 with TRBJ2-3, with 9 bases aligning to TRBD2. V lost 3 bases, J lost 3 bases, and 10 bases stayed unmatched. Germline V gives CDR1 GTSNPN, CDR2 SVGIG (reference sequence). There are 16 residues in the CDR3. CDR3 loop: CAWRSAGGAGTDTQYF. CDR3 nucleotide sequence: TGTGCCTGGAGGTCCGCGGGAGGGGCCGGGACAGATACGCAGTATTTT.

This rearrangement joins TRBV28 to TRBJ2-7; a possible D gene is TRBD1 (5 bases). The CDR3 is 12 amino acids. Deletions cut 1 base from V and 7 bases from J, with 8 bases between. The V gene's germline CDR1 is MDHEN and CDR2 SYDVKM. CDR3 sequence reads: CASSLLKGEQYF. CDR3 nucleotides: TGTGCCAGCAGTTTATTAAAGGGGGAGCAGTACTTC.

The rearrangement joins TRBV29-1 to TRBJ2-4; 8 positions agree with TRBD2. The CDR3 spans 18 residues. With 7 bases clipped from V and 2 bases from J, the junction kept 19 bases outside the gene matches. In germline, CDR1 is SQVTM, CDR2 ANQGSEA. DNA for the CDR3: TGCAGCGCATCCGTCGGGAGGGCGGCGATTCCTACCAAAAACATTCAGTACTTC. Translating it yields CSASVGRAAIPTKNIQYF.

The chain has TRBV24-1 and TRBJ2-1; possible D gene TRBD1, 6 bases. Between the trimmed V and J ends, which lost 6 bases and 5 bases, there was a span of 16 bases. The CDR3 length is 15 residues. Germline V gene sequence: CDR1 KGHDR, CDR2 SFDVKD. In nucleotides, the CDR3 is TGTGCCACCAGTCAAGGACAGAAGTACAACAATGAGCAGTTCTTC. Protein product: CATSQGQKYNNEQFF.

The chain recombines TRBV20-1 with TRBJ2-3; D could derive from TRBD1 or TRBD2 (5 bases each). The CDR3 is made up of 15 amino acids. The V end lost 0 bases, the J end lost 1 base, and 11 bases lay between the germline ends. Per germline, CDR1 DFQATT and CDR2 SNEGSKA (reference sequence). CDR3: CSARDGQAGTDTQYF. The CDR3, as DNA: TGCAGTGCTAGAGATGGACAAGCGGGCACAGATACGCAGTATTTT.

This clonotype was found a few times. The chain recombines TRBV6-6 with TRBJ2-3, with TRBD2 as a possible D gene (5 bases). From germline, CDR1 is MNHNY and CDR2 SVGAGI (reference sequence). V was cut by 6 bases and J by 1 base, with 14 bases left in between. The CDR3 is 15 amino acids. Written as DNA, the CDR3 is TGTGCCAGCAGGTCAAGCGGAGCGGGCACAGATACGCAGTATTTT. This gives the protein CASRSSGAGTDTQYF.

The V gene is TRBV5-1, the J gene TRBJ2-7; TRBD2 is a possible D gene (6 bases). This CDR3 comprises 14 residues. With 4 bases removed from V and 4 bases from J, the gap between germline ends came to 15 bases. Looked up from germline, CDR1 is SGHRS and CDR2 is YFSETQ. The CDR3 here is CASSPTGGVYEQYV. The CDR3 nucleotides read TGCGCCAGCAGCCCGACCGGAGGGGTTTACGAGCAGTACGTC.

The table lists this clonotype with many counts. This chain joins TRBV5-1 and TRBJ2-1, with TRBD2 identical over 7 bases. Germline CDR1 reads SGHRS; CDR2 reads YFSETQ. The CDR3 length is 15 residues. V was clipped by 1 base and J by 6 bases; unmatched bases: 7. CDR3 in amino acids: CASSLRGGGRNEQFF. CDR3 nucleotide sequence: TGCGCCAGCAGCTTGCGCGGGGGAGGGCGCAATGAGCAGTTCTTC.